This record covers a single TCR beta chain. The source of the sample is a study of blood T cell repertoires in COVID-19. About the study: Spain, Italy and the United States supplied samples that represented acute and convalescent COVID-19.

Authors' data handling: Researchers report that nucleated cell counts were estimated from reference gene primer amplification. TCRdb's copy holds only in-frame clones and misses some; the assay was immunoSEQ multiplex PCR. V and J calls and clone size are given by that table; D and trimming were obtained from the DNA. The data show some 260,000 clones, 86% seen once. The CDR3 totals 16 residues. V lost 4 bases, J lost 2 bases, and 7 bases stayed unmatched. The V gene's germline CDR1 is SGHTS and CDR2 YDEGEE. This chain links TRBV5-8 with TRBJ2-3; TRBD2 matches at 10 bases. Sequenced sample: PBMCs or T cells enriched from blood (not recorded which). The TCR comes from a man aged 35-49 years who had recovered from COVID-19. In nucleotides, the CDR3 is TGTGCCAGCAGCCGTTGGACTAGCGGAAACACAGATACGCAGTATTTT. Translated: CASSRWTSGNTDTQYF.